What follows are 6 T cell receptor beta chains derived from one specimen sequenced in a study of cytomegalovirus exposure and HLA in healthy donors (dated by TCRdb to 2017 to 2019). The library was produced with the immunoSEQ multiplex PCR assay. For the multiplex PCR, a mixture combining 60 forward primers for TCR Vbeta segments and 13 reverse primers for TCR Jbeta segments was used. TCRdb carries this immuneACCESS record with in-frame sequences only. Its versions omit some clonotypes, under half of them owing to an unresolved V gene in the studies checked, with the rest unexplained. The sample includes about 210,000 clones, with roughly 77% observed a single time. The ten largest clones capture more than 0.35% of the sample. Sample: PBMCs. The receptors stem from a male donor in good health and CMV-seropositive.

V is TRBV7-2 and J is TRBJ2-7; 8 positions agree with TRBD1. The germline V gene has CDR1 SGHTA and CDR2 FQGNSA. The J segment lost 5 bases and the V segment lost 0 bases, leaving 9 bases of the junction unmatched. The CDR3 is made up of 16 amino acids. Here the CDR3 reads CASSLAPDRGRDEQYF. The DNA for the CDR3 is TGTGCCAGCAGCTTAGCGCCCGACAGGGGACGGGACGAGCAGTACTTC.

The count of this clone is one. The junction departs from the called germline gene at one end, perhaps through a read error. Other DNA sequences in the sample encode the same CDR3. V usage is TRBV5-5 and J usage is TRBJ1-1, with 11 bases matching TRBD1. CDR1 and CDR2 from the germline V gene are SGHKS and YYEKEE (reference sequence). The CDR3 runs to 16 residues. Written as DNA, the CDR3 is TGTGCCAGCAGCTTGGGGGACAGGGGGAAGGACACTGAAGCCTTCTTT. Translation gives CASSLGDRGKDTEAFF.

The gene calls are TRBV21-1 and TRBJ2-1; the table's D call, TRBD2, was not checked against the DNA. TRBV21-1 is an annotated pseudogene. CDR3 size: 16 residues. The CDR3 loop is CASPSIAIGTYNEQFF. The CDR3 bases are TGTGCCAGCCCTTCGATAGCCATCGGAACCTACAATGAGCAGTTCTTC.

The V and J genes are TRBV6-5 and TRBJ2-7; D call uncertain. Trimming removed 5 bases at V and 3 bases at J, with 5 bases between. The CDR3 is made up of 11 amino acids. Germline CDR1 and CDR2: MNHEY and SVGAGI. The CDR3 spells CASSTIYEQYF. The CDR3 region has the DNA TGTGCCAGCAGTACAATCTACGAGCAGTACTTC.

The rearrangement joins TRBV18 to TRBJ2-7; tentative D call: TRBD2 (7 bases). The V end was cut by 3 bases, the J end by 7 bases, with 16 bases between. Germline-derived CDR1 and CDR2 are KGHSH and LQKENI. There are 14 residues in the CDR3. The CDR3: CASSPKGGSEEQYF. The CDR3 DNA sequence: TGTGCCAGCTCACCGAAGGGGGGGTCAGAGGAGCAGTACTTC. Variable domain in full (rest from reference TRBV18 and TRBJ2-7): NAGVMQNPRHLVRRRGQEARLRCSPMKGHSHVYWYRQLPEEGLKFMVYLQKENIIDESGMPKERFSAEFPKEGPSILRIQQVVRGDSAAYFCASSPKGGSEEQYFGPGTRLTVT.

V usage is TRBV5-1 and J usage is TRBJ2-5; 13 nucleotides match TRBD2. This CDR3 comprises 15 residues. V dropped 7 bases and J dropped 4; count of bases not matched to a gene: 7. Germline values: CDR1 SGHRS, CDR2 YFSETQ. CDR3 region: CASGLAGVGAETQYF. The CDR3 DNA reads TGCGCCAGCGGACTAGCGGGAGTGGGCGCAGAGACCCAGTACTTC.